Given below is one T cell receptor (beta chain) in context. The data stem from a study of blood T cell repertoires in COVID-19. Background on the study: From the United States, Italy and Spain came samples of acute and convalescent COVID-19. PBMCs, B-cell-depleted T cells, or T cells provided the cDNA or gDNA that made up the material.

Per germline, CDR1 SGHRS and CDR2 YFSETQ. This CDR3 comprises 20 residues. The V end lost 0 bases, the J end lost 0 bases, and 19 bases lay between the germline ends. Under the authors' procedure: Estimation of nucleated cell counts was performed using reference gene primer amplification. Method: immunoSEQ multiplex PCR; TCRdb's copy keeps in-frame clones and lacks some. Clone size and V and J calls were adopted from that table, with D and trimming inferred from the DNA. The table has 110,000 to 150,000 clones, around 83% seen once. The V gene is TRBV5-1, the J gene TRBJ2-6; tentatively, D is TRBD1 (6 bases). The clonotype originates from a woman in her fifties or sixties with acute or convalescent COVID-19. The sample consisted of peripheral blood. The CDR3 sequence: CASSLAPLRGRSSGANVLTF. The CDR3 nucleotides read TGCGCCAGCAGCTTGGCCCCCCTCAGGGGAAGAAGCTCTGGGGCCAACGTCCTGACTTTC.